This T cell receptor beta chain was sequenced for a study of blood T cell repertoires in COVID-19 (dated by TCRdb to 2020 to 2022). As for the study more broadly: Samples covering the acute and convalescent phases of COVID-19 were provided by collaborators in the United States, Italy and Spain. The material from the prospective study consisted of cDNA or gDNA derived from T cells, B-cell-depleted T cells, or PBMCs. Subjects who had been exposed to COVID-19, were actively infected with it, or had recovered from it provided the deeply sampled blood TCRbeta repertoires that made up the dataset. A freely available public database, intended as a resource for researchers studying the immune response to SARS-CoV-2, is where the repertoires were released. The samples were drawn from the first 160 participants of the ongoing ImmuneRACE study and from roughly 1,300 subjects provided by 6 global collaborators. The sample metadata nearly always contained a de-identified subject ID, COVID-19 status, age in years and sex. Where available, HLA class I and class II types were taken from metadata supplied by the sample provider and were not determined by assay-based typing.

TCRbeta CDR3 regions were amplified from genomic DNA using the immunoSEQ Assay, a bias-controlled multiplex PCR. The paper's processing steps were these. The number of nucleated cells in each sample was estimated by amplification of reference gene primers within the assay. To quantify the absolute abundance of each unique TCRbeta CDR3 rearrangement, sequence reads were collapsed and filtered. For each sample, productive Simpson clonality was calculated by taking the square root of Simpson's diversity index across productive rearrangements. TCRdb retrieved this table from immuneACCESS and kept in-frame rearrangements only. Not all clones are present; in checked studies, unresolved V genes account for under half, and no reason is known for the remainder. V and J calls and clone size follow that table, whereas D and trimming were derived from the DNA. A total of about 270,000 clones appear in this sample, around 90% of them only once. Less than 3.5% of the sample is taken by the ten largest.

Notes on this clone: Its antigen specificity is not known. No quality values exist for individual bases; no much larger clone is one base distant.

Study-wide conclusions, independent of this receptor: The amount of clinical and demographic metadata varied by source and participant and was provided uncurated.

Participants in the prospective study were enrolled through a virtual design, were aged roughly 18 to 100 years, and lived in approximately 25 United States geographic areas. In the prospective study, participants were assigned to cohorts based on the clinical history participants reported in a screening survey and a study questionnaire. Exposed participants had been in contact with someone with a PCR-confirmed or clinician-diagnosed COVID-19 case within 2 weeks of study entry. In the prospective study, whole blood, serum and a nasopharyngeal or oropharyngeal swab were collected from each participant by mobile phlebotomists. Over a roughly 2-month period, participants in the prospective study had the option of providing additional blood draws and questionnaires. Prospective study blood samples were shipped either frozen or at room temperature before DNA extraction. This clonotype originated in a man aged 40-49 years who had been exposed to COVID-19. The sample taken for sequencing was PBMCs or T cells enriched from blood (not recorded which).

The nucleotides read TGTGCCAGCAGTTTATCGTACGGGAACACTGAAGCTTTCTTT. This yields the protein CASSLSYGNTEAFF. In this chain, TRBV27 is recombined with TRBJ1-1; no D gene can be assigned with confidence. V is pared back by 0 bases and J by 1 base, with 6 bases lying between the germline termini. CDR1 MNHEY and CDR2 SMNVEV are derived from the germline V gene (reference sequence). The CDR3 has 14 amino acids, counting the end cysteine and phenylalanine. The DNA shown is the 42-base CDR3, in frame from base 1.